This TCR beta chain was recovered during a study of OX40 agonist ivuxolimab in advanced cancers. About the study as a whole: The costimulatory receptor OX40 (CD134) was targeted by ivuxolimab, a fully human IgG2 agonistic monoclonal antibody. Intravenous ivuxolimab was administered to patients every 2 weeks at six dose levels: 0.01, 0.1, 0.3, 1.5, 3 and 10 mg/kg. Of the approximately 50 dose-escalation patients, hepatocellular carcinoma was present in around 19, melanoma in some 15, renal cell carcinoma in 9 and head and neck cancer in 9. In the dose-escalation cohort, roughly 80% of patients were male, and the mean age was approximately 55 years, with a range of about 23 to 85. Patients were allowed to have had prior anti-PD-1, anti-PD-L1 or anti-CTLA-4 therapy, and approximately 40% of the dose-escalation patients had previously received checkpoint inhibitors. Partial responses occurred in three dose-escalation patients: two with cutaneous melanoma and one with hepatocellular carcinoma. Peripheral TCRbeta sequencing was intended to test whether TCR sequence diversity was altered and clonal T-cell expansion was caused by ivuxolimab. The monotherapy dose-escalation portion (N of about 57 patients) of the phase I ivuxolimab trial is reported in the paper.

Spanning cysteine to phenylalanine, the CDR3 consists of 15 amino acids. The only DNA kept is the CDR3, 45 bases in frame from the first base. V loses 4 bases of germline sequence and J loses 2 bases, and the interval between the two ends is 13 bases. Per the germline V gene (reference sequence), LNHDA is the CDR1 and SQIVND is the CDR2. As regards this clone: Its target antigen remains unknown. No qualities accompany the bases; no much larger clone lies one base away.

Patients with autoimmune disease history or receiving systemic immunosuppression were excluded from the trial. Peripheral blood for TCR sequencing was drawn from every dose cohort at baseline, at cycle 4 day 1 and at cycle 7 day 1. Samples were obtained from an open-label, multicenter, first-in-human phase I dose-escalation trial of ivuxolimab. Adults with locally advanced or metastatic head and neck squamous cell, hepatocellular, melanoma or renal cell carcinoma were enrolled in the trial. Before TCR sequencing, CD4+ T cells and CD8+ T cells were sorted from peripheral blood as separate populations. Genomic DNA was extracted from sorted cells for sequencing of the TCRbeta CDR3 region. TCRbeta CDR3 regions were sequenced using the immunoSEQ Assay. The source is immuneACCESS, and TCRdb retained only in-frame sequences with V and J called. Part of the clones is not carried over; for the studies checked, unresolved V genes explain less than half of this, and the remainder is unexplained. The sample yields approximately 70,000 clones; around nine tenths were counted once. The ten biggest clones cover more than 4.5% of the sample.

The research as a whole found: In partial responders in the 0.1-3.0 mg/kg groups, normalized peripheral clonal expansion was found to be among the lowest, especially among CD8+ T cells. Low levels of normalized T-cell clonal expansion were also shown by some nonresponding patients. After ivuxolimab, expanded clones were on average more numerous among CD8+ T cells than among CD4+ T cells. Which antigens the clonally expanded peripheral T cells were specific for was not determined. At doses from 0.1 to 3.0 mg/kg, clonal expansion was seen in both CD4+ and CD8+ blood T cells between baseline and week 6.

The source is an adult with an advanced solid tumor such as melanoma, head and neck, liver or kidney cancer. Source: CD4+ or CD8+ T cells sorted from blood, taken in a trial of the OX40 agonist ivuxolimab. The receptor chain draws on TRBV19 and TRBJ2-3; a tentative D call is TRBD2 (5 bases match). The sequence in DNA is TGTGCCAGTAGTAAAGAGCGGAGGACCACAGATACGCAGTATTTT. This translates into CASSKERRTTDTQYF.